This T cell receptor beta chain was recovered during a study of sequential checkpoint blockade in melanoma. Study-wide findings and caveats: Mutational load did not correlate with tumor T-cell fraction or clonality.

TCRdb's copy holds only in-frame clones and misses some; the assay was immunoSEQ multiplex PCR. The data show some 40,000 clones, around 32% seen once. Remarks on this clone: Its specificity is not known.

Germline V gene lookup returns CDR1 SGHNT and CDR2 YENEEA. V lost 5 bases, J lost 0 bases, and 8 bases lay in between. CDR3 size: 14 residues. This sample's treatment: randomized to nivolumab then ipilimumab (arm A) or the reverse (arm B). The sequences come from tumor tissue (inferred from file names), collected from a patient given nivolumab and ipilimumab in sequence. The V call is TRBV11-3, the J call TRBJ2-1; no clear D gene. The receptor comes from a human donor with melanoma. CDR3 in DNA: TGTGCCAGCAGCCCCTTGAGCTCCTACAATGAGCAGTTCTTC. This translates into CASSPLSSYNEQFF.